Each of the 22 T cell receptor beta chains below was sequenced from the same sample in a study of cytomegalovirus exposure and HLA in healthy donors. The PCR used 60 Vbeta and 13 Jbeta primers. The assay was immunoSEQ multiplex PCR, and TCRdb's table has in-frame clones only and misses some. Of about 160,000 clones in the sample, about three quarters were seen once. Input material: PBMCs. All receptors derive from a female donor in good health and CMV-seronegative.

The rearrangement uses TRBV27 and TRBJ1-5, with D maybe TRBD1 (6 bases). This CDR3 has 17 residues. Per germline, CDR1 MNHEY and CDR2 SMNVEV (reference sequence). Trimming removed 6 bases at V and 1 base at J, with 19 bases between. CDR3 in DNA: TGTGCCAGCAGCCCCGAGGGGGGGGGATGGAGCAATCAGCCCCAGCATTTT. Its protein is CASSPEGGGWSNQPQHF.

This chain uses TRBV28 with TRBJ2-3; maybe TRBD2 (6 bases). Germline assignment: CDR1 MDHEN and CDR2 SYDVKM. CDR3 length equals 14 residues. Trimming stripped 7 bases from V and 6 bases from J, with 17 bases between. The CDR3 loop reads CASTKGGVVDTQYF. CDR3 nucleotide sequence: TGTGCCAGCACCAAAGGCGGGGTGGTGGATACGCAGTATTTT.

The chain carries TRBV19 and TRBJ1-2; D is perhaps TRBD1 (6 bases). CDR1 LNHDA and CDR2 SQIVND come from the germline V gene (reference sequence). V dropped 11 bases and J dropped 8 bases, with 18 bases sitting between them. The CDR3 runs to 12 residues. CDR3 amino acids: CASHNRDGGYTF. The CDR3 region has the DNA TGTGCCTCGCACAACAGGGACGGAGGCTACACCTTC.

This chain links TRBV5-1 with TRBJ2-7; D is undetermined. From germline, CDR1 is SGHRS and CDR2 YFSETQ. Trimming took 2 bases from V and 0 from J, leaving 6 bases between them. CDR3 length: 13 residues. The CDR3 loop reads CASSLLFSYEQYF. The DNA of the CDR3 is TGCGCCAGCAGCTTACTGTTCTCCTACGAGCAGTACTTC.

The chain carries TRBV9 and TRBJ1-4; D remains unclear. Trimming pared 0 bases from V and 8 bases from J, leaving 11 bases between. The CDR3 has 14 amino acids. CDR1 is SGDLS, CDR2 YYNGEE, per germline. In nucleotides, the CDR3 is TGTGCCAGCAGCGTAGGAGGGTACGACGAAAAACTGTTTTTT. Translating it yields CASSVGGYDEKLFF.

The chain recombines TRBV5-1 with TRBJ2-3; 9 bases map to TRBD2. V shed 1 base, J shed 4 bases, and the junction held 7 bases outside the gene matches. Germline V gives CDR1 SGHRS, CDR2 YFSETQ. CDR3 size: 16 residues. The CDR3 DNA reads as TGCGCCAGCAGCTTGAGGCTAGCGGGATGGTCAGATACGCAGTATTTT. As protein: CASSLRLAGWSDTQYF. The full variable domain, its missing parts supplied by reference TRBV5-1 and TRBJ2-3, is KAGVTQTPRYLIKTRGQQVTLSCSPISGHRSVSWYQQTPGQGLQFLFEYFSETQRNKGNFPGRFSGRQFSNSRSEMNVSTLELGDSALYLCASSLRLAGWSDTQYFGPGTRLTVL.

The chain links TRBV4-2 to TRBJ2-3; 14 bases match TRBD2. The CDR3 consists of 21 residues. Germline lookup yields CDR1 LGHNA and CDR2 YNFKEQ. V dropped 0 bases and J dropped 3; count of bases not matched to a gene: 14. CDR3: CASSQDLVGTSGRMETDTQYF. The DNA of the CDR3 is TGTGCCAGCAGCCAAGACCTGGTAGGGACTAGCGGGAGAATGGAGACAGATACGCAGTATTTT.

The V and J genes are TRBV7-6 and TRBJ2-7; 11 bases fit TRBD1. The CDR3 loop spans 15 amino acids. The germline V gene has CDR1 SGHVS and CDR2 FNYEAQ. V was clipped by 5 bases and J by 2 bases; unmatched bases: 5. CDR3 nucleotide sequence: TGTGCCAGCAGCCCATGGACAGGGGGCACCTACGAGCAGTACTTC. Translation gives CASSPWTGGTYEQYF.

The chain joins TRBV2 to TRBJ1-3, with TRBD1 matching 9 bases. This CDR3 has 16 residues. Germline CDR1 SNHLY, CDR2 FYNNEI. The ends lost 4 bases at V and 2 bases at J; junction bases unmatched: 6. Here the CDR3 DNA reads TGTGCCAGCAGTGGCCGGGGGACAGGGACTGGAAACACCATATATTTT. Translating it yields CASSGRGTGTGNTIYF. The full variable domain, with the rest looked up from reference TRBV2 and TRBJ1-3, is EPEVTQTPSHQVTQMGQEVILRCVPISNHLYFYWYRQILGQKVEFLVSFYNNEISEKSEIFDDQFSVERPDGSNFTLKIRSTKLEDSAMYFCASSGRGTGTGNTIYFGEGSWLTVV.

The chain uses TRBV9 and TRBJ2-3; D possibly corresponds to TRBD2 (7 bases). CDR3 length: 16 amino acids. CDR1 is SGDLS and CDR2 is YYNGEE in the germline V gene. Between the trimmed V and J ends, which lost 0 bases and 2 bases, there was a span of 13 bases. DNA for the CDR3: TGTGCCAGCAGCGTAGAAGGCGGGGGCCTCACAGATACGCAGTATTTT. As protein: CASSVEGGGLTDTQYF.

This clone was observed a handful of times. The chain employs TRBV11-2 and TRBJ2-7, with D possibly TRBD2 on 6 matching bases. This CDR3 spans 18 amino acids. Germline CDR1 SGHAT, CDR2 FQNNGV. Trimming took 1 base from V and 0 from J, leaving 19 bases between them. The CDR3 spells CASSLAFSAGPNSYEQYF. The CDR3 DNA is TGTGCCAGCAGCTTAGCTTTCAGTGCGGGACCCAACTCCTACGAGCAGTACTTC.

The chain employs TRBV10-2 and TRBJ2-1; D is ambiguous. The CDR3 has 11 amino acids. Germline loops: CDR1 WSHSY, CDR2 SAAADI. Trimming left V 0 bases short and J 12 bases short, with 6 bases between. The CDR3 bases are TGCGCCAGCAGTGAGTCGGCCCCGCAGTTCTTC. Translating gives CASSESAPQFF.

This rearrangement joins TRBV6-1 to TRBJ2-2; D not resolved. The CDR3 consists of 14 residues. The germline CDR1 and CDR2 sequences are MNHNS and SASEGT. CDR3 protein: CEQNEAYESGELFF. CDR3 DNA sequence: TGTGAGCAGAATGAGGCATACGAATCCGGGGAGCTGTTTTTT.

The V gene is TRBV27, the J gene TRBJ2-7; TRBD2 might be the D (5 bases). V dropped 8 bases and J dropped 1 base, with 15 bases sitting between them. This CDR3 contains 14 residues. Per the germline V gene, CDR1 is MNHEY and CDR2 is SMNVEV (reference sequence). CDR3 nucleotide sequence: TGTGCCAGCCCCCCGAGGGAGCCATCCTACGAGCAGTACTTC. Amino acids: CASPPREPSYEQYF.

This clone was seen a handful of times. This chain connects TRBV15 to TRBJ1-4, with 7 bases lining up with TRBD1. The CDR3 length is 16 residues. CDR1 is LNHNV and CDR2 is YYDKDF in the germline V gene (reference sequence). J lost 7 bases, V lost 3 bases, and 11 bases had no gene match. CDR3 sequence: CATSSEAGRGTEKLFF. CDR3 bases: TGTGCCACCAGCAGTGAGGCGGGCAGGGGGACTGAAAAACTGTTTTTT.

The chain recombines TRBV9 with TRBJ2-3; 9 positions agree with TRBD2. V trimming: 0 bases; J trimming: 4 bases; junction bases outside the gene matches: 3. Germline CDR1 reads SGDLS; CDR2 reads YYNGEE. CDR3 length equals 15 residues. In DNA, the CDR3 is TGTGCCAGCAGCGTAGGCGGGGGGGGGCCAGATACGCAGTATTTT. Translating gives CASSVGGGGPDTQYF.

CDR3 coding DNA: TGTGCCAGCAGCGATGGGGGGTCCTACGAGCAGTACTTC. Amino acids: CASSDGGSYEQYF. This rearrangement joins TRBV9 to TRBJ2-7, with D tentatively TRBD2 (6 bases). Deletions cut 3 bases from V and 1 base from J, with 8 bases between. The germline CDR1 and CDR2 sequences are SGDLS and YYNGEE. This CDR3 is 13 amino acids long.

This CDR3 is CASSPGGLAGDEQFF. The CDR3 DNA is TGCGCCAGCAGCCCCGGGGGACTAGCGGGAGATGAGCAGTTCTTC. The rearrangement links TRBV5-1 to TRBJ2-1, with 14 bases fitting TRBD2. With 4 bases clipped from V and 8 bases from J, the junction kept 5 bases outside the gene matches. This CDR3 is 15 amino acids long. The germline V gene encodes CDR1 SGHRS and CDR2 YFSETQ.

V usage is TRBV29-1 and J usage is TRBJ1-2; weak D call: TRBD1 (6 bases). The CDR3 loop spans 13 amino acids. The germline V gene has CDR1 SQVTM and CDR2 ANQGSEA. The germline V and J ends were trimmed by 8 bases and 4 bases, with 17 bases remaining between them. The CDR3 loop is CSPHRGAAYGYTF. The DNA for the CDR3 is TGCAGCCCCCACCGGGGGGCGGCCTATGGCTACACCTTC.

The chain couples TRBV28 to TRBJ2-1, with 8 bases matching TRBD2. V trimming: 5 bases; J trimming: 10 bases; junction bases outside the gene matches: 16. The length of the CDR3 is 16 residues. Germline CDR1 and CDR2: MDHEN and SYDVKM. In DNA form, the CDR3 reads TGTGCCAGCAGTCCCCGTTCGTGGAGCGGGAGAGACGAGCAGTTCTTC. It codes for CASSPRSWSGRDEQFF.

This chain links TRBV5-1 with TRBJ2-5; TRBD1 aligns across 7 bases. V was pared by 4 bases and J by 5 bases, with 5 bases of the junction left unmatched. This CDR3 has 13 residues. The germline V gene has CDR1 SGHRS and CDR2 YFSETQ. The CDR3 DNA reads as TGCGCCAGCAGCGAGGGGGCTTGGGAGACCCAGTACTTC. This gives the protein CASSEGAWETQYF.

The chain is built from TRBV6-5 and TRBJ2-3, with D possibly being TRBD1 (7 bases). The CDR3 is 15 residues long. In germline, CDR1 is MNHEY, CDR2 SVGAGI. Between the trimmed V and J ends, which lost 7 bases and 5 bases, there was a span of 19 bases. The CDR3 reads CASTRGRQGGDTQYF. In DNA form, the CDR3 reads TGTGCCAGCACCCGAGGGAGGCAGGGGGGAGATACGCAGTATTTT.